This TCR beta chain was found in a study of blood T cell repertoires in COVID-19. Comments on this clone: At the DNA level, this CDR3 is encoded by other sequences in the same sample as well.

V lost 0 bases and J lost 0, with 9 bases in between. There are 16 residues in the CDR3. Germline V gene data show CDR1 as SGHRS and CDR2 as YFSETQ. Some clones are missing from TCRdb's copy, which holds only in-frame ones; the method was immunoSEQ multiplex PCR. Of 150,000 to 200,000 clones in the sample, 75% to 90% were seen once. The V call is TRBV5-1, the J call TRBJ1-4; perhaps TRBD1 as D (5 bases). Specimen: peripheral blood. The TCR originated in a woman aged 55-75 years with acute or convalescent COVID-19. The CDR3 here is CASSLGTSATNEKLFF. CDR3 sequence (DNA): TGCGCCAGCAGCTTGGGGACATCCGCAACTAATGAAAAACTGTTTTTT.